These T cell receptor beta chains were read from a single sample in a study of tumor-infiltrating lymphocytes in primary liver carcinoma. TCRdb reprocessed the multiplex PCR reads via MiXCR and lists one record per CDR3 protein. The sample has 50,000 to 60,000 distinct CDR3 sequences; 70% to 80% are singletons. Sequenced: liver tumor tissue from sampling region 5. All receptors come from a man in his forties or fifties with primary liver carcinoma and hepatitis B virus infection. Each CDR3 is given with its conserved first and last residue. Each record gives: V gene, D gene, clone size, J gene, CDR3 DNA, CDR3 protein. D genes are given only for firm matches. For some rows the clone size is stated as once, few or many, or as a class when expanded; others skip it.

TRBV5-4	.	.	TRBJ2-1	TGTGGCAGCGCAGACTACAATGAGCAGTTCTTC	CGSADYNEQFF
TRBV7-9	.	.	TRBJ2-7	TGTGCCAGCATCACAAGCCATCACTTGAGCTCCTACGAGCAGTACTTC	CASITSHHLSSYEQYF
TRBV4-2	.	.	TRBJ2-2	TGTGTCAGCACCCAAGATCAAATTGGCGGGGAGCTGTTTTTT	CVSTQDQIGGELFF
TRBV5-1	.	.	TRBJ1-4	TGCGTCAGCAGTCTGCACCCATGGGACGATAAACTGTTTTTT	CVSSLHPWDDKLFF
TRBV4-1	TRBD1	.	TRBJ1-6	TGCGCCAGCAGCCGAGATCGGGGACAGGGCCGGAATTCACCCCTCCACTTT	CASSRDRGQGRNSPLHF
TRBV15	.	once	TRBJ2-1	TGTGCCACCAGCAGGAGTGACTTCTCCTACAATGAGCAGTTCTTC	CATSRSDFSYNEQFF
TRBV19	TRBD1	many	TRBJ2-7	TGTGCCAGTAGTGCAACAGGGGTGAACGAGCAGTACTTC	CASSATGVNEQYF
TRBV11-1	.	.	TRBJ2-3	TGTGCCAGGAGTTTGCCTAGGGTGAGCACAGATACGCAGTATTTT	CARSLPRVSTDTQYF
TRBV10-1	TRBD2	.	TRBJ2-4	TGTGCCAGCAGCACACTAGCGGGAAGGACCAAAAACATTAAGTACTTC	CASSTLAGRTKNIKYF
TRBV12-3/TRBV12-4	TRBD2	once	TRBJ2-1	TGTGCCAGCAGTCGCGGGACTAGTATTCTCTTC	CASSRGTSILF
TRBV11-1	.	.	TRBJ2-7	TGTGCCAGCTGCTTAACGGGATCCGGAGAATACGAGCGGTACTTC	CASCLTGSGEYERYF
TRBV11-3	.	.	TRBJ2-2	TGTGCCAGCAATTTATGGTCGGGGGAGCTGTTTTTT	CASNLWSGELFF
TRBV6-2/TRBV6-3	.	.	TRBJ2-7	TGTGCCAGCAGTTACGAGGTACCATACGAGCATCACTTC	CASSYEVPYEHHF
TRBV7-9	.	once	TRBJ1-1	TGTGCCAGCAGCTTAGGCCAACTCCGTCCGGGATCGAACACTGATGCTTTCTTT	CASSLGQLRPGSNTDAFF
TRBV29-1	TRBD2	.	TRBJ2-2	TGCAACTTTGCGGGACTAGCGGCAACGAATACCGGGGAGCTGTTTTTT	CNFAGLAATNTGELFF
TRBV5-1	.	.	TRBJ2-5	TGCGCCCACAGCTTGGCCATGCTAGCCCAAGAGACCCAGTACTTC	CAHSLAMLAQETQYF
TRBV4-2	.	medium-sized	TRBJ1-2	TGTGCCAGCAGCCAAGATCGTCAAGGGAACTATGGCTACACCTTC	CASSQDRQGNYGYTF
TRBV14	.	many	TRBJ2-5	TGTGCCAGCAGCCAACATCGGGACTCTCGGCCAGAGACCCAGTACTTC	CASSQHRDSRPETQYF
TRBV11-1	.	.	TRBJ2-2	TGTGCTAGCATCTTAGTACAGGGAAATACCGGGGAGCCGTTTTTT	CASILVQGNTGEPFF
TRBV30	TRBD2	once	TRBJ2-6	TGTGCCAGGACGGGACTAGCGGGGGTCTCTGGGGCCAATGTCCTGACTTTC	CARTGLAGVSGANVLTF
TRBV30	TRBD1	many	TRBJ1-1	TGTGCCTGGGACAGGGTGGGCACTGAAGCTTTCTTT	CAWDRVGTEAFF
TRBV12-3/TRBV12-4	TRBD1	many	TRBJ2-3	TGTGCCAGCAGTAAAGGGGACAGGGGCACAGATACGCAGTATTTT	CASSKGDRGTDTQYF
TRBV4-3	.	.	TRBJ2-7	TGTGCCAGCAGCCCTAAGGACAGCACCTACGGGCAGTACTTC	CASSPKDSTYGQYF
TRBV6-1	TRBD2	.	TRBJ2-1	TGTGCCAGCAGATGGGGACTAGAGGGGCTTTATGAGCGGTTCTTC	CASRWGLEGLYERFF
TRBV19	.	few	TRBJ1-2	TGTGCCAGTAGGGACTACAACTATGGCTACACCTTC	CASRDYNYGYTF
TRBV11-2	TRBD2	once	TRBJ2-7	TGTGCCAGCAGCCAACGGACAAGCGGGAGAGGGGAGCAGTACTTC	CASSQRTSGRGEQYF
TRBV5-1	TRBD2	.	TRBJ2-1	TGCACCAGCTCTCTTCTAGCGGTAGGTTATGAGCAGTTCTTC	CTSSLLAVGYEQFF
TRBV5-1	.	.	TRBJ2-1	TGCGCCAGCAGCCCGACTGTCGCGACAGGAACGAATGAGCAGTTCTTC	CASSPTVATGTNEQFF
TRBV28	.	.	TRBJ1-6	TGTGTTAGCAGTAGCAGGGTGGACTCACCCCTCCACTTT	CVSSSRVDSPLHF
TRBV11-1	.	.	TRBJ2-1	TGTGTCAGCAGCGCAGGAGGGCCGAATGAGAAGTTCTTC	CVSSAGGPNEKFF
TRBV7-9	.	.	TRBJ1-1	TGTGCCAGCAGCTTAGGCCAACTGCGTCTGGGACCGAACATTGAAGCTTTCTTT	CASSLGQLRLGPNIEAFF
TRBV11-2	.	.	TRBJ2-7	TGTGTCAGCAGCTTAGATCATAGGGTCTCCTACGAGCAGTATTTC	CVSSLDHRVSYEQYF
TRBV11-1	.	.	TRBJ2-3	TGTGTCAGGAGTTTGCCGAGGGAGAGCATAGATACACAGTATTTT	CVRSLPRESIDTQYF
TRBV4-3	.	many	TRBJ2-7	TGCGCCAGCAGCCAAGACGCCCAAGCCGCGGACGAGCAGTACTTC	CASSQDAQAADEQYF
TRBV7-2	.	many	TRBJ2-1	TGTGCCAGCAGCTTAGCGCTGGGCGGTAGCTCCTACAATGAGCAGTTCTTC	CASSLALGGSSYNEQFF
TRBV6-2/TRBV6-3	.	.	TRBJ1-5	TGTGCTAGCACCCCGGTGAAAGGGGATCAGCTCCAGCATTTT	CASTPVKGDQLQHF
TRBV11-2	TRBD1	.	TRBJ2-6	TGTGCCAGCAGGATGGGGGGAGACAGGGGCATTTCCCTCTCTGGGGCCAACGTCCTGGCCTTC	CASRMGGDRGISLSGANVLAF
TRBV29-1	TRBD2	once	TRBJ2-1	TGCAGCGTTGGACTAGCTGAAGTGTTCTACAATGAGCAGTTCTTC	CSVGLAEVFYNEQFF
TRBV29-1	.	.	TRBJ2-1	TGCAGTGGCCGACAAGCGGACAATGAGCAGTTTTTC	CSGRQADNEQFF
TRBV5-1	.	many	TRBJ2-1	TGCGCCAGCAGCTCCCTCCAGGACAATGAGCAGTTCTTC	CASSSLQDNEQFF
TRBV7-8	.	.	TRBJ2-7	TGTGCCAGCAGCTTTGACTCCGCATACGAGCAGTACTTC	CASSFDSAYEQYF
TRBV2	TRBD2	many	TRBJ2-1	TGTGCCAGCAGTGTAGGGCCTAGCGGGTACAATGAGCAGTTCTTC	CASSVGPSGYNEQFF
TRBV29-1	TRBD1	.	TRBJ2-2	TGCAGCGCACACAGGGGAACCGGGGAGCTGTTTTTT	CSAHRGTGELFF
TRBV6-2/TRBV6-3	.	.	TRBJ1-5	TGTGCCAGCAATCAGACAGAGAATCAGTCCCAGCATTTT	CASNQTENQSQHF
TRBV5-8	.	many	TRBJ2-5	TGTGCCAGCAGGACGACGGACGGTAGGCAAGAGACCCAGTACTTC	CASRTTDGRQETQYF
TRBV12-3/TRBV12-4	.	.	TRBJ2-3	TGTACCAGCAGTTGGGACGGGGATGGATCAGGTACGCAGTATTTT	CTSSWDGDGSGTQYF
TRBV5-5	.	.	TRBJ1-1	TGTGCCAGCAGCTTTTTTAGGGACACTGAAGCTTTCTTT	CASSFFRDTEAFF
TRBV6-5	.	few	TRBJ2-1	TGTGCCAGCAGCCCACGGCCCAGCTTTTGTGAGCAGTTCTTC	CASSPRPSFCEQFF
TRBV29-1	.	once	TRBJ2-4	TGCAGCGTTGAACATGCACGGCTAGCCAAAAACATTCAGTACTTC	CSVEHARLAKNIQYF
TRBV6-6	TRBD1	once	TRBJ2-5	TGTGCCAGCATTATCCGGGACAGGGATACTCAAGAGACCCAGTACTTC	CASIIRDRDTQETQYF
TRBV11-2	.	.	TRBJ2-7	TGTGACAGCAGCTTAGCCGTGAGGACCTACGAGCAGTACTTC	CDSSLAVRTYEQYF
TRBV11-1	.	.	TRBJ2-3	TGTGCCAGCGGCTCTGGGGGAAGCTCTGTTGGAGCACGCGCAGATACGCAGTATTTT	CASGSGGSSVGARADTQYF
TRBV11-3	.	.	TRBJ2-3	TGTGCCAGCAGCTTAGCCAACGAAGATACGCAGTATTTT	CASSLANEDTQYF